The TCR beta chain under discussion was sequenced for a study of blood T cells in healthy people across ages. Background on the study: About one barcoded beta molecule per two T cells was captured by template switching.

Study-wide results and caveats: Among T cells, TCR beta diversity per million cells dropped roughly linearly as age rose.

It was with a sample-barcoded 5' primer and a J-beta primer mix that a second PCR of about 6 to 11 cycles was run. Researchers report that a template-switch adaptor with 12 random nucleotides tagged each cDNA molecule. TCRdb passed the 5' RACE reads through MiXCR, listing each CDR3 protein once. The data contain 1.5 million to 2 million distinct CDR3 sequences, over 25% of them singletons. The sample holds a few counts of this clonotype. Its antigen is unknown. Each individual donor underwent a draw of about 11 milliliters of peripheral blood. Looked up from germline, CDR1 is DFQATT and CDR2 is SNEGSKA (reference sequence). CDR3 size: 15 residues. Trimming at V came to 6 bases and at J to 10 bases, leaving 11 bases not matched to a gene.

V gene TRBV20-1 combines with J gene TRBJ2-1, with 14 bases identical to TRBD2. The source of this sequence is a woman younger than 45 in good health. Sample: blood. CDR3 loop: CSARGLAGVRREQFF. CDR3 DNA sequence: TGCAGTGCGCGGGGACTAGCGGGAGTCCGACGAGAGCAGTTCTTC.